The source of this T cell receptor beta chain is a study of blood T cell repertoires in COVID-19. Study information: Some COVID-19 samples were acute and others convalescent; all came from the United States, Italy and Spain. PBMCs, B-cell-depleted T cells, or T cells provided the cDNA or gDNA that made up the material.

V shed 5 bases, J shed 8 bases, and the junction held 6 bases outside the gene matches. This CDR3 has 14 amino acids. Germline CDR1 reads SGHTA; CDR2 reads FQGTGA. Per the original data handling: The authors estimated nucleated cell counts from reference gene primer amplification. Assay: immunoSEQ multiplex PCR; the TCRdb copy retains only in-frame clones and omits some. That table furnishes V, J and clone size, whereas the DNA furnished D and trimming. The sample yields 310,000 or so clones, around 90% seen once. This receptor was identified in a woman between 45 and 65 years old who had recovered from COVID-19. The sample comprised peripheral blood. The chain combines TRBV7-3 with TRBJ1-6, with 7 bases identical to TRBD1. CDR3 DNA: TGTGCCAGCAGCAAGGGGGCGCCGGATTCACCCCTCCACTTT. Its protein product is CASSKGAPDSPLHF. Full variable domain (outside the CDR3, taken from reference TRBV7-3 and TRBJ1-6): GAGVSQTPSNKVTEKGKYVELRCDPISGHTALYWYRQSLGQGPEFLIYFQGTGAADDSGLPNDRFFAVRPEGSVSTLKIQRTERGDSAVYLCASSKGAPDSPLHFGNGTRLTVT.